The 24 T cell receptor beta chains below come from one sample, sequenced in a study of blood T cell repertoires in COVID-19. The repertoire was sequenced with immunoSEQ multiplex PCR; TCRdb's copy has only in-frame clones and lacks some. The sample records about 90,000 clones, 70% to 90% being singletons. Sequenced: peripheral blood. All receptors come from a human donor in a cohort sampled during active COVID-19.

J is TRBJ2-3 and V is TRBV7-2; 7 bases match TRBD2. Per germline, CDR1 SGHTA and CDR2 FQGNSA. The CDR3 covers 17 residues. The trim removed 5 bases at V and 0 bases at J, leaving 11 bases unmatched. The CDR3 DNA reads TGTGCCAGCAGCCCCCGGGGACTAAGAAGAAGCACAGATACGCAGTATTTT. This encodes CASSPRGLRRSTDTQYF.

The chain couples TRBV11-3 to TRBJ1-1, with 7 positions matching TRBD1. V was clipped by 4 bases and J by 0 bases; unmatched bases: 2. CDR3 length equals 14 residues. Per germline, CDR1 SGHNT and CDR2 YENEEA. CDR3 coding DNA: TGTGCCAGCAGCTCCACAGGGGTGAACACTGAAGCTTTCTTT. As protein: CASSSTGVNTEAFF.

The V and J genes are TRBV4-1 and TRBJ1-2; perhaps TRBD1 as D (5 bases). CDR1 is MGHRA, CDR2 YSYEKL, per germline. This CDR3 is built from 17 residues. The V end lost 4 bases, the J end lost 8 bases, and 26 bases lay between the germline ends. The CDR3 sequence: CASSPARVWEGRDGYTF. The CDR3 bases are TGCGCCAGCAGCCCCGCCAGGGTCTGGGAGGGGCGAGACGGCTACACCTTC.

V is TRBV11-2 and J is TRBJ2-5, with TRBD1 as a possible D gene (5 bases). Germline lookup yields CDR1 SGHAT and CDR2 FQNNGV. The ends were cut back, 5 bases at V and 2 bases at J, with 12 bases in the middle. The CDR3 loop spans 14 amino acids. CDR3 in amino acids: CASSHDSVQETQYF. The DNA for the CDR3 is TGTGCCAGCAGCCACGACAGCGTTCAAGAGACCCAGTACTTC.

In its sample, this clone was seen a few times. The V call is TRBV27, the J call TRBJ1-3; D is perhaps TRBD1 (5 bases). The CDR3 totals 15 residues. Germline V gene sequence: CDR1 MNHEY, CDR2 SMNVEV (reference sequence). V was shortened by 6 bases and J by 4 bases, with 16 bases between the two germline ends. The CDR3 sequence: CASSLRGAAGNTIYF. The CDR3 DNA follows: TGTGCCAGCAGCCTTAGGGGCGCGGCGGGAAACACCATATATTTT.

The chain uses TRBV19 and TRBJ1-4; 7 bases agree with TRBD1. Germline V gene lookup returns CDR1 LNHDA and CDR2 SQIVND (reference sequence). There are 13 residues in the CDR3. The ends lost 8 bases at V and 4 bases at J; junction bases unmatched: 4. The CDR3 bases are TGTGCCAGTCGGGGACAGATTAATGAAAAACTGTTTTTT. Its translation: CASRGQINEKLFF.

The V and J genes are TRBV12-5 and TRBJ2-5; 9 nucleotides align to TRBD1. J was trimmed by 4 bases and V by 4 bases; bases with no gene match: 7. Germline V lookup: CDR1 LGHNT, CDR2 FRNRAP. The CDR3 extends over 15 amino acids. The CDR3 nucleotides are TGTGCTAGTGGTTCCAGACAGGGGGTACGAGAGACCCAGTACTTC. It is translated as CASGSRQGVRETQYF.

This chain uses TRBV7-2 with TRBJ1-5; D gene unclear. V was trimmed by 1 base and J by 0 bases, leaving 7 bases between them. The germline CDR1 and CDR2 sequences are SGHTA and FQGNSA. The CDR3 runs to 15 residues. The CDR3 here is CASSLERISNQPQHF. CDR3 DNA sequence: TGTGCCAGCAGCTTAGAGCGTATTAGCAATCAGCCCCAGCATTTT.

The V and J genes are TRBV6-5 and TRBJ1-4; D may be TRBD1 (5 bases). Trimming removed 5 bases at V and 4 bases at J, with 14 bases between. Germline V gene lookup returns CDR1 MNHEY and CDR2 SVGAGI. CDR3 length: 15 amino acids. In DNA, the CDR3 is TGTGCCAGCAGTCCCGGGGGACGATATAATGAAAAACTGTTTTTT. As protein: CASSPGGRYNEKLFF.

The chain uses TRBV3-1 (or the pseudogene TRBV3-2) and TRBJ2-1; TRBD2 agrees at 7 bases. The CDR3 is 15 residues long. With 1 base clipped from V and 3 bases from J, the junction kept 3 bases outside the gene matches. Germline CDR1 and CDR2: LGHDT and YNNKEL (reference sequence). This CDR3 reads CASSQVRTSYNEQFF. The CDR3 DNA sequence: TGTGCCAGCAGCCAAGTCAGGACTAGCTACAATGAGCAGTTCTTC.

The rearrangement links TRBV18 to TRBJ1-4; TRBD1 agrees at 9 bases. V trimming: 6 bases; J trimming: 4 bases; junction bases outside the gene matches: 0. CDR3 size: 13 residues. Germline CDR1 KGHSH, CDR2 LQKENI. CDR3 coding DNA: TGTGCCAGCTCGGGACAGGGTAATGAAAAACTGTTTTTT. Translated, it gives CASSGQGNEKLFF.

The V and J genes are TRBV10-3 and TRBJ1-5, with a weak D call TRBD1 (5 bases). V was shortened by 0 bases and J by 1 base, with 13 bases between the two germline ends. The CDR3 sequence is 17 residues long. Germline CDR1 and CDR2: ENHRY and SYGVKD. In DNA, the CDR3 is TGTGCCATCAGTGAGTCCCGGCAGGGCTCAAGCAATCAGCCCCAGCATTTT. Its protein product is CAISESRQGSSNQPQHF.

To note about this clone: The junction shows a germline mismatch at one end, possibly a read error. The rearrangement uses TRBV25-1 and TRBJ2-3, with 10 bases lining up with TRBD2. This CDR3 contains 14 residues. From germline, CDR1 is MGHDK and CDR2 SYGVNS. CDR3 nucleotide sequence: TGTGCCAGCAGTCAGCGGGGGGGCACGGATACGCAGTATTTT. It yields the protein CASSQRGGTDTQYF.

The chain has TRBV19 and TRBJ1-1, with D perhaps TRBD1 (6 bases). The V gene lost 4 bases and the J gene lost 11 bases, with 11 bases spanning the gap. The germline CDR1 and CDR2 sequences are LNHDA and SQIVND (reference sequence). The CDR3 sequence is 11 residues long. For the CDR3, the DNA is TGTGCCAGTAGTAGAAGACAGGAGGCTTTCTTT. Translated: CASSRRQEAFF.

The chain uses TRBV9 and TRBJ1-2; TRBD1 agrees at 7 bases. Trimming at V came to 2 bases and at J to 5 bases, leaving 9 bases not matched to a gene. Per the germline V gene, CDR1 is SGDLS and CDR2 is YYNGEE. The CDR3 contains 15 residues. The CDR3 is CASSVGTAGGYGYTF. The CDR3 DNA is TGTGCCAGCAGCGTGGGGACAGCTGGGGGGTATGGCTACACCTTC.

The CDR3, as DNA: TGTGCCAGCAGTGAAGTAGGTTTGGTAGCGCGGGAGACCCAGTACTTC. Translation gives CASSEVGLVARETQYF. The chain uses TRBV6-1 and TRBJ2-5, with a tentative D call TRBD2 (5 bases). The CDR3 covers 16 residues. Per the germline V gene, CDR1 is MNHNS and CDR2 is SASEGT. Trimming stripped 1 base from V and 5 bases from J, with 17 bases between.

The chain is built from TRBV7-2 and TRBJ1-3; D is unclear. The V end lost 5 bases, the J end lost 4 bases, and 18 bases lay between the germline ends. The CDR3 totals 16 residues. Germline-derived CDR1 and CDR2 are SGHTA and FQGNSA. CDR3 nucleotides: TGTGCCAGCAGCCCCTGGGCGGGCCCAGAAGGAAACACCATATATTTT. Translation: CASSPWAGPEGNTIYF.

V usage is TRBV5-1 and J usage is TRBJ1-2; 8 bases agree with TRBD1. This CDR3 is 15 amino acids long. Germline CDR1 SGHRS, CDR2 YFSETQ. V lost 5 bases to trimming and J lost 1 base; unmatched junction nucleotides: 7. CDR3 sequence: CASRGDRNNNYGYTF. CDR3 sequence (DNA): TGCGCCAGCAGAGGGGACAGGAACAATAACTATGGCTACACCTTC.

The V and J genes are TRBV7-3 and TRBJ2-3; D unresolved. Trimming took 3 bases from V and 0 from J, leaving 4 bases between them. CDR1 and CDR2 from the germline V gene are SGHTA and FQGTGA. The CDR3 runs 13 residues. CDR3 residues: CASSFMSTDTQYF. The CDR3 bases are TGTGCCAGCAGCTTTATGAGCACAGATACGCAGTATTTT.

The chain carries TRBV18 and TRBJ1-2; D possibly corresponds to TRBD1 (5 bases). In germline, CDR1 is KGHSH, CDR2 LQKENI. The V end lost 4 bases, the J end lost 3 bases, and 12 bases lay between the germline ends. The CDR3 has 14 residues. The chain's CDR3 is CASSRQGTYYGYTF. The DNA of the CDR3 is TGTGCCAGCTCACGCCAGGGCACTTACTATGGCTACACCTTC. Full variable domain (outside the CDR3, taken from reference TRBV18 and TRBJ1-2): NAGVMQNPRHLVRRRGQEARLRCSPMKGHSHVYWYRQLPEEGLKFMVYLQKENIIDESGMPKERFSAEFPKEGPSILRIQQVVRGDSAAYFCASSRQGTYYGYTFGSGTRLTVV.

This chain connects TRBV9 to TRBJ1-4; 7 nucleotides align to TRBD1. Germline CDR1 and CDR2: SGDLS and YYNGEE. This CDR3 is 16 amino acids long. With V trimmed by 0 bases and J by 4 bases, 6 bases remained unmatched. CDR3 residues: CASSVGRTGRNEKLFF. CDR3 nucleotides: TGTGCCAGCAGCGTAGGAAGGACAGGTCGTAATGAAAAACTGTTTTTT.

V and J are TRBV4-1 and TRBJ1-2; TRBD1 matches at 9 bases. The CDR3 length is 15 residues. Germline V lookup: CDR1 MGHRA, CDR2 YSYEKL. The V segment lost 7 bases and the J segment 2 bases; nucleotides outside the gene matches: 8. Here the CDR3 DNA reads TGCGCCAGCACTAACCCGGGACAGGGAAACTATGGCTACACCTTC. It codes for CASTNPGQGNYGYTF.

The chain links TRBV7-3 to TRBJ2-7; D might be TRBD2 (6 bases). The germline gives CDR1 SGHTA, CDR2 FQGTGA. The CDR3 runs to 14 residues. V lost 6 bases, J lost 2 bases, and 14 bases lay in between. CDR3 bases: TGTGCCAGCAGTCGGGCGGGGAGCCCCTACGAGCAGTACTTC. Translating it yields CASSRAGSPYEQYF.

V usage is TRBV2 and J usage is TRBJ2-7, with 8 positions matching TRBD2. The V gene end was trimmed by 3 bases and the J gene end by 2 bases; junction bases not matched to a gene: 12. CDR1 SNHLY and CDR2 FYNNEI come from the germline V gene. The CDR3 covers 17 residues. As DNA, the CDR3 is TGTGCCAGCAGTGACAGAGAACTAGCGGAGCTTACCTACGAGCAGTACTTC. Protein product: CASSDRELAELTYEQYF.